These 21 T cell receptor beta chains were all obtained from the same sample, sequenced in a study of CD8 T cells in Susac syndrome. With random hexamers, reverse transcription was performed on roughly 0.5 to 1 ug of RNA. TCRdb re-called the immunoSEQ multiplex PCR reads through MiXCR, storing one row per CDR3 protein. The data contain almost 450,000 distinct CDR3 sequences, more than 80% of them seen just once; the ten biggest clones take up about 0.12%. The sequenced material came from CD8+ T cells from PBMCs. These receptors all come from a human donor with multiple sclerosis.

The chain couples TRBV13 to TRBJ2-2; 12 nucleotides line up with TRBD2. Germline trimming cut 0 bases from V and 1 base from J; bases unmatched to any gene: 3. The CDR3 is 18 residues long. Germline CDR1 PRHDT, CDR2 FYEKMQ (reference sequence). CDR3 sequence reads: CASSLGLAGGLNTGELFF. CDR3 nucleotide sequence: TGTGCCAGCAGCTTAGGACTAGCGGGGGGCTTGAACACCGGGGAGCTGTTTTTT.

The chain joins TRBV4-1 to TRBJ2-3; D gene unclear. The CDR3 loop spans 18 amino acids. Looked up from germline, CDR1 is MGHRA and CDR2 is YSYEKL. Between the trimmed V and J ends, which lost 1 base and 3 bases, there was a span of 20 bases. The CDR3 bases are TGCGCCAGCAGCCAAGGCGAGGTGGGCTTCTCATTTACAGATACGCAGTATTTT. Its translation: CASSQGEVGFSFTDTQYF.

The V and J genes are TRBV25-1 and TRBJ2-7; maybe TRBD1 (6 bases). This CDR3 has 15 residues. Germline V CDR1 and CDR2: MGHDK, SYGVNS. V lost 3 bases to trimming and J lost 0 bases, with 12 bases between them. The CDR3 region is CASSDQDRSSYEQYF. The DNA of the CDR3 is TGTGCCAGCAGTGACCAGGACAGAAGCTCCTACGAGCAGTACTTC.

The gene calls are TRBV12-5 and TRBJ2-5; either TRBD1 or TRBD2 may fit D (5 bases each). CDR1 is LGHNT, CDR2 FRNRAP, per germline. The V end was cut by 0 bases, the J end by 4 bases, with 15 bases between. This CDR3 is 16 amino acids long. The CDR3 loop is CASGLVPGKGLETQYF. The CDR3 nucleotides are TGTGCTAGTGGTTTGGTACCGGGGAAGGGGCTAGAGACCCAGTACTTC.

This clonotype was observed a single time. The V call is TRBV11-2, the J call TRBJ2-1, with 9 bases aligning to TRBD2. CDR1 and CDR2 from the germline V gene are SGHAT and FQNNGV. The CDR3 spans 17 residues. V lost 5 bases, J lost 3 bases, and 11 bases stayed unmatched. The chain's CDR3 is CASSGPIAGGLYNEQFF. The CDR3 DNA reads TGTGCCAGCAGCGGACCAATTGCGGGGGGGCTCTACAATGAGCAGTTCTTC.

CDR3 coding DNA: TGTGCCAGCGGTCTGACTGGGGAAGCTTTCTTT. It encodes CASGLTGEAFF. This chain connects TRBV19 to TRBJ1-1, with D unresolved. Germline CDR1 and CDR2: LNHDA and SQIVND (reference sequence). This CDR3 has 11 amino acids. The germline V and J ends were trimmed by 9 bases and 8 bases, with 13 bases remaining between them.

The chain combines TRBV5-4 with TRBJ1-1; D uncertain. Germline V lookup: CDR1 SGHNT, CDR2 YYREEE (reference sequence). V shed 6 bases and J shed 6 bases, with 9 bases lying between them. The CDR3 loop spans 11 amino acids. Here the CDR3 reads CASTVGPEAFF. As DNA, the CDR3 is TGTGCCAGCACCGTCGGTCCTGAAGCTTTCTTT.

The V call is TRBV6-1, the J call TRBJ2-3; D possibly matches TRBD1 or TRBD2 (5 bases each). From germline, CDR1 is MNHNS and CDR2 SASEGT. This CDR3 has 16 residues. The V gene lost 7 bases and the J gene lost 0 bases, with 17 bases spanning the gap. The CDR3 loop reads CASTSGGGYSTDTQYF. The DNA of the CDR3 is TGTGCCAGCACCTCTGGTGGGGGTTACAGCACAGATACGCAGTATTTT.

The chain combines TRBV12-3 or TRBV12-4 with TRBJ1-5; perhaps TRBD1 as D (6 bases). Trimming removed 6 bases at V and 5 bases at J, with 8 bases between. The length of the CDR3 is 12 residues. The CDR3 loop reads CASRGGHQPQHF. The CDR3 nucleotides are TGTGCCAGCAGAGGGGGGCATCAGCCCCAGCATTTT.

This clonotype has only a few counts. This rearrangement joins TRBV30 to TRBJ1-1; D not resolved. CDR1 is GTSNPN, CDR2 SVGIG, per germline (reference sequence). CDR3 size: 12 residues. V was pared by 3 bases and J by 0 bases, with 5 bases between. For the CDR3, the DNA is TGTGCCTGGAGGGAGATGAACACTGAAGCTTTCTTT. Residues: CAWREMNTEAFF.

The rearrangement links TRBV7-2 to TRBJ2-5, with D perhaps matching TRBD1 or TRBD2 (7 bases each). Germline CDR1 SGHTA, CDR2 FQGNSA. The CDR3 has 19 residues. The V end was cut by 5 bases, the J end by 5 bases, with 30 bases between. This chain's CDR3 is CASSPYRGLGEEGGETQYF. The CDR3, as DNA: TGTGCCAGCAGCCCCTACAGGGGTTTGGGGGAAGAGGGGGGGGAGACCCAGTACTTC.

CDR3 DNA sequence: TGTGCCAGCAGCGAGCCCTCCTACGAGCAGTACTTC. This encodes CASSEPSYEQYF. The chain carries TRBV7-8 and TRBJ2-7; D not certain. CDR1 and CDR2 from the germline V gene are SGHVS and FQNEAQ. The CDR3 covers 12 residues. Trimming stripped 5 bases from V and 0 bases from J, with 5 bases between.

This clonotype was picked up a small number of times. The chain has TRBV29-1 and TRBJ2-7, with TRBD1 matching 10 bases. V trimming: 3 bases; J trimming: 5 bases; junction bases outside the gene matches: 7. The CDR3 totals 14 residues. Germline loops: CDR1 SQVTM, CDR2 ANQGSEA. The CDR3 DNA sequence: TGCAGCGTTGAGGTAGGGACAGGGGCCCACGAGCAGTACTTC. Translated, it gives CSVEVGTGAHEQYF.

The chain is built from TRBV4-1 and TRBJ2-7, with 9 bases identical to TRBD1. The length of the CDR3 is 15 residues. Germline trimming cut 4 bases from V and 6 bases from J; bases unmatched to any gene: 10. Germline CDR1 and CDR2: MGHRA and YSYEKL. The CDR3 is CASSPWDRVLGEQYF. The CDR3 region has the DNA TGCGCCAGCAGCCCCTGGGACAGGGTGTTGGGCGAGCAGTACTTC.

This chain uses TRBV4-1 with TRBJ1-2; no reliable D call. Germline assignment: CDR1 MGHRA and CDR2 YSYEKL. V lost 1 base and J lost 4, with 16 bases in between. This CDR3 spans 16 amino acids. The CDR3 nucleotides are TGCGCCAGCAGCCAAGTTTGGCAGCGGACCGCCTATGGCTACACCTTC. It is translated as CASSQVWQRTAYGYTF.

The chain recombines TRBV7-9 with TRBJ2-5; TRBD1 aligns across 10 bases. Germline assignment: CDR1 SEHNR and CDR2 FQNEAQ (reference sequence). The CDR3 sequence is 14 residues long. With V trimmed by 5 bases and J by 3 bases, 3 bases remained unmatched. The CDR3 reads CASSGQGGEETQYF. The CDR3 DNA follows: TGTGCCAGCAGCGGACAGGGGGGGGAAGAGACCCAGTACTTC. The entire variable domain, with the rest obtained from reference TRBV7-9 and TRBJ2-5, is as follows: DTGVSQNPRHKITKRGQNVTFRCDPISEHNRLYWYRQTLGQGPEFLTYFQNEAQLEKSRLLSDRFSAERPKGSFSTLEIQRTEQGDSAMYLCASSGQGGEETQYFGPGTRLLVL.

V and J are TRBV4-1 and TRBJ2-2; D is unclear. The CDR3 length is 14 residues. Trimming removed 0 bases at V and 1 base at J, with 3 bases between. Germline CDR1 MGHRA, CDR2 YSYEKL. CDR3 protein: CASSQDGNTGELFF. As DNA, the CDR3 is TGCGCCAGCAGCCAAGACGGGAACACCGGGGAGCTGTTTTTT.

J is TRBJ2-1 and V is TRBV20-1; no definite D call. V was cut by 6 bases and J by 0 bases, with 15 bases left in between. Germline loops: CDR1 DFQATT, CDR2 SNEGSKA (reference sequence). The CDR3 is 15 amino acids. The DNA for the CDR3 is TGCAGTGCCCCCCTCTTGGCAAGCTCCTACAATGAGCAGTTCTTC. Encoded protein: CSAPLLASSYNEQFF.

The chain carries TRBV29-1 and TRBJ1-1; D is unclear. With 3 bases removed from V and 4 bases from J, the gap between germline ends came to 12 bases. Germline lookup yields CDR1 SQVTM and CDR2 ANQGSEA. This CDR3 has 13 amino acids. The CDR3 DNA is TGCAGCGTTGATAGGCAGGAGGGCACTGAAGCTTTCTTT. Amino acid sequence: CSVDRQEGTEAFF.

The V and J genes are TRBV3-1 and TRBJ2-5, with D perhaps TRBD1 (5 bases). The CDR3 covers 16 residues. Trimming took off 3 bases at V and 0 bases at J, with 14 bases between the two ends. Germline V lookup: CDR1 LGHDT, CDR2 YNNKEL (reference sequence). This CDR3 reads CASSHRPDSYQETQYF. CDR3 sequence (DNA): TGTGCCAGCAGCCACCGACCTGACAGCTACCAAGAGACCCAGTACTTC.

Remarks on this clonotype: Sequence at one end of the junction differs from germline and may be a read error. The rearrangement uses TRBV6-6 and TRBJ1-1; no firm D call. CDR1 and CDR2 from the germline V gene are MNHNY and SVGAGI (reference sequence). This CDR3 is 14 amino acids long. The CDR3 DNA reads as TGTGCCGGCAGTTACGAGGAGATGAACACTGAAGCTTTCTTT. The encoded protein is CAGSYEEMNTEAFF.